This TCR beta chain was captured by sequencing in a study of T cell responses to AZD1222 COVID-19 vaccine. Study details: Combined were second doses at about 4 or about 12 weeks.

Note on this clone: The antigen is undetermined.

Profiling relied on immunoSEQ multiplex PCR, and the TCRdb table lists in-frame clones only, not all of them. This table holds around 91,000 clones, roughly 84% found once. Study-level points and caveats: Distributed over spike, vaccine-associated CD4 TCRs predominated at 160-218 and 743-854. Females outnumbered males among donors, who were mostly white British; clonal diversity was possibly underestimated.

Germline assignment: CDR1 SGHTA and CDR2 FQGTGA. V dropped 5 bases and J dropped 8; count of bases not matched to a gene: 10. The CDR3 consists of 16 residues. V gene TRBV7-3 combines with J gene TRBJ2-2; 11 bases fit TRBD1. The specimen comprised peripheral blood, sampled on day 0 of AZD1222 vaccination. The receptor's source is an adult in good health. The DNA for the CDR3 is TGTGCCAGCAGCCGTCCCGGGACAGGGGGATCGGGGGAGCTGTTTTTT. Its protein product is CASSRPGTGGSGELFF.